A selection of T cell receptor beta chains follows, all from one sample in a study of memory CD8 T cells in hepatitis C reinfection. The method was immunoSEQ multiplex PCR; TCRdb's version includes in-frame clones alone and lacks a portion of them. The table lists about 24 clones. Sequencing input: HCV tetramer-positive CD8+ T cells sorted from blood. The receptor source for this set is a man in his forties or fifties with hepatitis C virus infection. CDR3s include the opening cysteine and the closing phenylalanine or tryptophan. The D gene is left open where the match is weak. Part of the rows lack a size; the others show once, few, many or a class for expanded clones.

>few|-|TRBV10-2|TRBJ1-4
TGCGCCAGCAGTGACGCGTATAATGAAAAACTGTTTTTT
CASSDAYNEKLFF
>-|TRBD2|TRBV7-6|TRBJ2-7
TGTGCCAGCAGCTCGCGGGGGGGGCTCGAGCAGTACTTC
CASSSRGGLEQYF
>hyperexpanded|-|TRBV19|TRBJ2-7
TGTGCCAGTAGTACCAAACAGGGTTGGTACGAGCAGTACTTC
CASSTKQGWYEQYF
>few|-|TRBV4-1|TRBJ1-1
TGCGCCAGCAGCCAAGTACATCTAGGACAGTCCACATTGAACACTGAAGCTTTCTTT
CASSQVHLGQSTLNTEAFF
>-|TRBD1|TRBV19|TRBJ2-1
TGTGCCAGTAGTACAGGGGGCGGGAATGAGCAGTTCTTC
CASSTGGGNEQFF
>-|-|TRBV10-2|TRBJ1-1
TGCGCCAGCAGCCCAGACTATTTGAACACTGAAGCTTTCTTT
CASSPDYLNTEAFF
>once|TRBD1|TRBV9|TRBJ2-7
TGTGCCAGCAGCGCGGGGGGACAGGGCTACTACGAGCAGTACTTC
CASSAGGQGYYEQYF
>-|-|TRBV19|TRBJ2-7
TGTGCCAGTAGTCCAAAACAGGGTTGGTACGAGCAGTACTTC
CASSPKQGWYEQYF
>-|TRBD1|TRBV6-1|TRBJ1-1
TGTGCCAGCCGGACAGGGAGCACTGAAGCTTTCTTT
CASRTGSTEAFF
>-|-|TRBV6-1|TRBJ2-1
TGTGCCAGCAGTGCCTTTCACTCCATTTCCACGCAAGCCTACAATGAGCAGTTCTTC
CASSAFHSISTQAYNEQFF
>-|-|TRBV7-9|TRBJ1-2
TGTGCCAGCAGCCAGGTAGGACACTACCAGAATGGCTACACCTTC
CASSQVGHYQNGYTF